This is a list of T cell receptor beta chains from one sample in a study of shared clonotypes between healthy human individuals. Measured with immunoSEQ multiplex PCR; TCRdb has only the in-frame clones, and not every one. This sample yields more than 1,200,000 clones, of which 98% to 99% are seen a single time; about 0.34% belongs to the top ten. Sequenced: naive CD4+ T cells sorted from blood. The source is a young man in good health. Each CDR3 is given with its conserved first and last residue. The order of the fields is J gene, clone size, D gene, V gene, CDR3 DNA, CDR3 protein. D genes are given only for firm matches. The listing skips clone size in some rows; elsewhere it reads once, few, many or a size class.

>TRBJ2-1|.|TRBD2|TRBV10-1
TGCGCCAGCAGTGAAAGGGTTGGGACTAGCGGACGCAATGAGCAGTTCTTC
CASSERVGTSGRNEQFF
>TRBJ1-3|.|TRBD1|TRBV18
TGTGCCAGCTCACCCCCCGGACAGGGACCTGGAAACACCATATATTTT
CASSPPGQGPGNTIYF
>TRBJ2-7|few|.|TRBV18
TGTGCCAGCTCACCGGGCTACGAGCAGTACTTC
CASSPGYEQYF
>TRBJ2-1|.|TRBD1|TRBV7-6
TGTGCCAGCAGCCCAAGGCCAGGGGGCGCGGTTGCCAATGAGCAGTTCTTC
CASSPRPGGAVANEQFF
>TRBJ1-2|.|.|TRBV5-4
TGTGCCAGCAGCTCAGAATCTAGGGCTATTGGTTACACCTTC
CASSSESRAIGYTF
>TRBJ1-1|once|.|TRBV7-2
TGTGCCAGCAGCTTAGTATCCGCCTATAACACTGAAGCTTTCTTT
CASSLVSAYNTEAFF
>TRBJ2-7|.|TRBD1|TRBV15
TGTGCCACCAGCAGTGGCATGGACAGGGCATTGAACGAGCAGTACTTC
CATSSGMDRALNEQYF
>TRBJ1-2|.|.|TRBV20-1
TGCAGTGCCAGCCTTTCAGGCTACACCTTC
CSASLSGYTF
>TRBJ1-4|.|.|TRBV2
TGTGCCAGCAGTGCGGGATCAACTAATGAAAAACTGTTTTTT
CASSAGSTNEKLFF
>TRBJ2-5|.|.|TRBV5-1
TGCGCCAGCAGCACCCCGTTGGGGACGGGACAAGAGACCCAGTACTTC
CASSTPLGTGQETQYF
>TRBJ2-1|once|TRBD2|TRBV4-3
TGCGCCAGCAGCCAACAAAGCGGGAGGGGCGTTAATGAGCAGTTCTTC
CASSQQSGRGVNEQFF
>TRBJ2-3|.|.|TRBV9
TGTGCCAGCAGCGTAGGTGGCCCGGGGGGCACAGATACGCAGTATTTT
CASSVGGPGGTDTQYF
>TRBJ2-7|.|.|TRBV28
TGTGCCAGCCATTCCCCGGGGAGCTCCTACGAGCAGTACTTC
CASHSPGSSYEQYF
>TRBJ2-7|.|TRBD2|TRBV9
TGTGCCAGCAGCCCTAGACTAGCGGGAGCCTACGAGCAGTACTTC
CASSPRLAGAYEQYF
>TRBJ2-2|.|TRBD2|TRBV7-2
TGTGCCAGCAGCTTTCGGACTAGCGGGAGAATCACCGGGGAGCTGTTTTTT
CASSFRTSGRITGELFF
>TRBJ2-5|once|TRBD2|TRBV2
TGTGCCAGCAGTGAGATGGGACGGGGGGTTGAAGAGACCCAGTACTTC
CASSEMGRGVEETQYF
>TRBJ2-7|.|.|TRBV2
TGTGCCAGCAGCGTAAACCGGGCCCCCAGCCACGAGCAGTACTTC
CASSVNRAPSHEQYF
>TRBJ2-3|.|.|TRBV30
TGTGCCTGGAGTGTACCTCTCACAGGGCGAGGAGATACGCAGTATTTT
CAWSVPLTGRGDTQYF
>TRBJ2-1|.|TRBD2|TRBV2
TGTGCTGATAGGGGGACTAGCGGGAGAAATGAGCAGTTCTTC
CADRGTSGRNEQFF
>TRBJ2-2|.|TRBD2|TRBV10-3
TGTGCCACCCTAGCGGAAGCGAACACCGGGGAGCTGTTTTTT
CATLAEANTGELFF
>TRBJ1-1|once|.|TRBV7-9
TGTGCCAGCAGCCAATCCCAGCCGGGGCCCGAAGCTTTCTTT
CASSQSQPGPEAFF
>TRBJ2-3|.|.|TRBV28
TGTGCCAGCAGGACAACTACAGATACGCAGTATTTT
CASRTTTDTQYF
>TRBJ2-1|.|.|TRBV6-5
TGTGCCAGCAGCCAAAAGGGGGGGCTAGCAGTAGAGTTCTTC
CASSQKGGLAVEFF
>TRBJ2-7|.|.|TRBV6-5
TGTGCCAGCTCAGGGGTTTCCTACGAGCAGTACTTC
CASSGVSYEQYF
>TRBJ1-1|.|.|TRBV10-1
TGCGCCAGCAGTGAGTTCAGGGAGGCTGAAGCTTTCTTT
CASSEFREAEAFF
>TRBJ2-7|.|.|TRBV7-9
TGTGCCAGCAGCTTAGCGGGGGGACTCATGCTCAGCGAGCAGTACTTC
CASSLAGGLMLSEQYF
>TRBJ2-7|.|TRBD2|TRBV19
TGTGCCAGTAGTAGAACTAGCGGGCCGTACGAGCAGTACTTC
CASSRTSGPYEQYF
>TRBJ1-1|once|.|TRBV5-8
TGTGCCAGCTGGCAGATGACTGAAGCTTTCTTT
CASWQMTEAFF
>TRBJ2-1|.|.|TRBV30
TGTGCCTGGAGCGCGACCCTTACCAGGAATGAGCAGTTCTTC
CAWSATLTRNEQFF
>TRBJ2-1|.|TRBD2|TRBV7-2
TGTGCCAGCAGCTTAGGGGCGGGAGGGCCATTCAATGAGCAGTTCTTC
CASSLGAGGPFNEQFF
>TRBJ1-1|.|.|TRBV27
TGTGCCAGCAGACAGTCCGGGGGACCTGAAGCTTTCTTT
CASRQSGGPEAFF
>TRBJ2-2|.|.|TRBV6-5
TGTGCCAGCAGTTTTATCACCGGGGAGCTGTTTTTT
CASSFITGELFF
>TRBJ2-1|.|TRBD2|TRBV6-1
TGTGCCGGGCGGACTAGCGAATACAATGAGCAGTTCTTC
CAGRTSEYNEQFF
>TRBJ2-7|.|.|TRBV4-2
TGTGCCAGCAGCCAAGAACATGGGGACTACGAGCAGTACTTC
CASSQEHGDYEQYF
>TRBJ1-2|.|TRBD1|TRBV7-9
TGTGCCAGCAGCCCCGTGACAGGGTCGTTCAACTATGGCTACACCTTC
CASSPVTGSFNYGYTF
>TRBJ1-5|.|TRBD1|TRBV7-8
TGTGCCAGCAAGGCGGACAGGGCTAGTGCCAATCAGCCCCAGCATTTT
CASKADRASANQPQHF
>TRBJ1-1|.|.|TRBV7-9
TGTGCCAGCAGCTTCGGGGACCGCTCGAACACTGAAGCTTTCTTT
CASSFGDRSNTEAFF
>TRBJ2-1|.|.|TRBV7-9
TGTGCCAGCCTCGCAGGGGTCGCGAGCTCCTACAATGAGCAGTTCTTC
CASLAGVASSYNEQFF
>TRBJ2-7|.|TRBD2|TRBV5-4
TGTGCCAGCCCCACTTCCTGGGGACTAGCGGGAGGGCCTGTCTACGAGCAGTACTTC
CASPTSWGLAGGPVYEQYF
>TRBJ2-1|.|.|TRBV19
TGTGCCAGTAGTTTTCCCGGGGCCCTGTTCTTC
CASSFPGALFF
>TRBJ2-2|.|TRBD2|TRBV9
TGTGCCAGCAGGCGCGGGAGTTCCTACACCGGGGAGCTGTTTTTT
CASRRGSSYTGELFF
>TRBJ2-7|.|.|TRBV2
TGTGCCAGCATTAAGGGTCGGGACTTCAGCTACGAGCAGTACTTC
CASIKGRDFSYEQYF
>TRBJ2-6|.|.|TRBV5-5
TGTGCCAGCAGCCGGGACTCTGGGGCCAACGTCCTGACTTTC
CASSRDSGANVLTF
>TRBJ1-5|.|.|TRBV10-3
TGTGCCATCAGTGAAGTCATTGGTCAGCCCCAGCATTTT
CAISEVIGQPQHF
>TRBJ1-2|.|TRBD1|TRBV18
TGTGCCAGCTCCAGAGACAGGGATTACTATGGCTACACCTTC
CASSRDRDYYGYTF
>TRBJ2-2|.|.|TRBV18
TGTGCCAGCTCACCGACAGGACGGGCGAACACCGGGGAGCTGTTTTTT
CASSPTGRANTGELFF
>TRBJ1-1|.|.|TRBV6-6
TGTGCCAGCACCCAATTGGGAGGGACTGAAGCTTTCTTT
CASTQLGGTEAFF
>TRBJ1-3|.|.|TRBV9
TGTGCCAGCAGCGTAGGAGCCGGGGGAGGAAACACCATATATTTT
CASSVGAGGGNTIYF
>TRBJ1-4|.|TRBD1|TRBV5-4
TGTGCCAGCAGCTTAGGACAGGGTATTCGGAAACTGTTTTTT
CASSLGQGIRKLFF
>TRBJ2-1|.|.|TRBV11-2
TGTGCCAGCAGATTCCCGCCGACTTACAATGAGCAGTTCTTC
CASRFPPTYNEQFF
>TRBJ1-1|.|TRBD1|TRBV9
TGTGCCAGCAGCGTAGCTTTCAGTCGGGACAGGGACTTGAACACTGAAGCTTTCTTT
CASSVAFSRDRDLNTEAFF
>TRBJ2-7|.|TRBD2|TRBV5-1
TGCGCCAGCAGACAAAATAGCGGGAGCTCCTACGAGCAGTACTTC
CASRQNSGSSYEQYF
>TRBJ2-1|.|TRBD1|TRBV5-4
TGTGCCAGCAGCCCGTCCTTTTCCGGGACAGGGAAGGAGCAGTTCTTC
CASSPSFSGTGKEQFF
>TRBJ2-6|once|TRBD1|TRBV7-9
TGTGCCAGCAGCAAGCATCGGGGACAGGGGGCGTCTGGGGCCAACGTCCTGACTTTC
CASSKHRGQGASGANVLTF
>TRBJ1-5|.|.|TRBV27
TGTGCCAAACTTGACACGAGTAACAGGGTGAAACATCAGCCCCAGCATTTT
CAKLDTSNRVKHQPQHF